Shown below are 17 T cell receptor beta chains from a single sample sequenced in a study of blood T cell repertoires in COVID-19. Repertoires were generated with immunoSEQ multiplex PCR, while TCRdb's copy carries only in-frame clones and drops some. Seen here are about 130,000 clones, roughly 83% observed once, and the top ten hold approximately 12%. Material: peripheral blood. The receptors here all came from a woman between 25 and 40 years old who had recovered from COVID-19.

The chain combines TRBV11-3 with TRBJ2-1; D is ambiguous. CDR3 size: 14 residues. Trimming took off 0 bases at V and 7 bases at J, with 10 bases between the two ends. Germline V CDR1 and CDR2: SGHNT, YENEEA. The CDR3 loop is CASSLDLRGNEQFF. Here the CDR3 DNA reads TGTGCCAGCAGCTTAGATCTTCGCGGAAATGAGCAGTTCTTC.

The CDR3 coding sequence is TGTGCCAGCACCGCGATGGGGACAGTCAACACTGAAGCTTTCTTT. This sequence encodes CASTAMGTVNTEAFF. The rearrangement joins TRBV4-2 to TRBJ1-1, with 7 bases lining up with TRBD1. The CDR3 spans 15 residues. The V segment lost 7 bases and the J segment 2 bases; nucleotides outside the gene matches: 10. CDR1 is LGHNA and CDR2 is YNFKEQ in the germline V gene.

This chain uses TRBV7-6 with TRBJ2-7, with 8 bases matching TRBD1. J was trimmed by 9 bases and V by 5 bases; bases with no gene match: 18. The germline V gene encodes CDR1 SGHVS and CDR2 FNYEAQ. There are 16 residues in the CDR3. The DNA for the CDR3 is TGTGCCAGCAGCACTATCGGACAGGGAAAAAACGATGGGCAGTACTTC. This translates into CASSTIGQGKNDGQYF. Full variable domain (outside the CDR3, taken from reference TRBV7-6 and TRBJ2-7): GAGVSQSPRYKVTKRGQDVALRCDPISGHVSLYWYRQALGQGPEFLTYFNYEAQQDKSGLPNDRFSAERPEGSISTLTIQRTEQRDSAMYRCASSTIGQGKNDGQYFGPGTRLTVT.

This clone was observed once. The V gene is TRBV5-1, the J gene TRBJ1-1; unclear D gene. The CDR3 spans 14 residues. The germline V and J ends were trimmed by 4 bases and 3 bases, with 13 bases remaining between them. CDR1 SGHRS and CDR2 YFSETQ come from the germline V gene. CDR3 in DNA: TGCGCCAGCAGCCTGACCGACGGGTACACTGAAGCTTTCTTT. It yields the protein CASSLTDGYTEAFF.

This clone was detected once. The gene calls are TRBV19 and TRBJ2-7, with D perhaps matching TRBD2 (7 bases). Trimming shortened V by 5 bases and J by 6 bases, and 17 bases separated the two germline ends. CDR3 length equals 14 residues. Germline assignment: CDR1 LNHDA and CDR2 SQIVND (reference sequence). The CDR3 sequence is CASSPRGANTEQYF. The DNA of the CDR3 is TGTGCCAGTAGTCCTCGGGGGGCGAATACCGAGCAGTACTTC.

This chain uses TRBV4-1 with TRBJ1-2; 7 bases line up with TRBD1. CDR1 and CDR2 from the germline V gene are MGHRA and YSYEKL. Trimming took 0 bases from V and 3 from J; bases not matched to a gene: 1. The CDR3 extends over 14 amino acids. CDR3 sequence: CASSQDQGDYGYTF. CDR3 in DNA: TGCGCCAGCAGCCAAGACCAGGGGGACTATGGCTACACCTTC.

The chain carries TRBV9 and TRBJ2-3; possibly TRBD2 for D (6 bases). This CDR3 spans 16 amino acids. Trimming removed 0 bases from V and 5 bases from J, with 16 bases in between. Germline V gives CDR1 SGDLS, CDR2 YYNGEE. The CDR3 sequence: CASSVGIREWGDTQYF. CDR3 sequence (DNA): TGTGCCAGCAGCGTAGGTATCCGGGAGTGGGGAGATACGCAGTATTTT. The whole variable domain, remainder taken from reference TRBV9 and TRBJ2-3, is DSGVTQTPKHLITATGQRVTLRCSPRSGDLSVYWYQQSLDQGLQFLIQYYNGEERAKGNILERFSAQQFPDLHSELNLSSLELGDSALYFCASSVGIREWGDTQYFGPGTRLTVL.

This chain joins TRBV2 and TRBJ2-7; 7 positions match TRBD1. CDR3 length: 15 residues. From germline, CDR1 is SNHLY and CDR2 FYNNEI. Unmatched junction bases numbered 8, after V lost 6 bases and J lost 0 bases. CDR3 loop: CASRLGTESSYEQYF. In DNA form, the CDR3 reads TGTGCCAGCAGGCTGGGGACAGAGTCCTCCTACGAGCAGTACTTC.

This rearrangement joins TRBV19 to TRBJ2-1; D is perhaps TRBD1 (6 bases). V lost 5 bases and J lost 5, with 19 bases in between. The CDR3 loop spans 16 amino acids. Germline V CDR1 and CDR2: LNHDA, SQIVND (reference sequence). CDR3 loop: CASSAGTGNWDNEQFF. As DNA, the CDR3 is TGTGCCAGTAGTGCCGGAACAGGGAATTGGGACAATGAGCAGTTCTTC.

The chain carries TRBV5-1 and TRBJ2-1; tentative D call: TRBD2 (6 bases). The CDR3 sequence is 13 residues long. CDR1 is SGHRS, CDR2 YFSETQ, per germline. V lost 5 bases to trimming and J lost 12 bases, with 18 bases between them. The CDR3 spells CASRNSPREVQFF. The CDR3 DNA reads TGCGCCAGCAGAAACAGTCCCAGGGAGGTGCAGTTCTTC.

The chain recombines TRBV10-1 with TRBJ2-1, with 8 bases matching TRBD2. Germline assignment: CDR1 WNHNN and CDR2 SYGVQD (reference sequence). This CDR3 region has 14 residues. After removal of 4 bases from V and 9 bases from J, the junction contained 8 bases not matched to a gene. In nucleotides, the CDR3 is TGCGCCAGCAGTGCACTAGCGGAGGCCGGTGAGCAGTTCTTC. Protein: CASSALAEAGEQFF.

The CDR3 is CATSDPSGGDTGELFF. The CDR3 DNA follows: TGTGCCACCAGTGATCCGTCAGGGGGCGACACCGGGGAGCTGTTTTTT. This sequence joins TRBV24-1 and TRBJ2-2; TRBD1 matches at 8 bases. The J segment lost 3 bases and the V segment lost 3 bases, leaving 5 bases of the junction unmatched. The length of the CDR3 is 16 residues. CDR1 KGHDR and CDR2 SFDVKD come from the germline V gene.

The sample holds one count of this clone. This chain connects TRBV6-5 to TRBJ2-7; a possible D gene is TRBD2 (5 bases). Trimming shortened V by 0 bases and J by 6 bases, and 15 bases separated the two germline ends. The CDR3 consists of 15 residues. Germline CDR1 reads MNHEY; CDR2 reads SVGAGI. The CDR3 nucleotides read TGTGCCAGCAGTTACTCAACATCCCGACGGGGCGAGCAGTACTTC. Translation gives CASSYSTSRRGEQYF.

The J gene is TRBJ2-5, the V gene TRBV28, with D hard to call. The CDR3 runs to 12 residues. Trimming removed 6 bases at V and 4 bases at J, with 9 bases between. CDR1 is MDHEN and CDR2 is SYDVKM in the germline V gene. Here the CDR3 DNA reads TGTGCCAGCAGCTCTAGGCGAGAGACCCAGTACTTC. Its protein product is CASSSRRETQYF.

The CDR3 nucleotides read TGTGCCAGCAGTGAATCCGGTGGGGAGATTCGCAATGAGCAGTTCTTC. This codes for CASSESGGEIRNEQFF. The chain employs TRBV2 and TRBJ2-1; tentative D call: TRBD2 (5 bases). The V end was cut by 2 bases, the J end by 6 bases, with 17 bases between. The CDR3 is made up of 16 amino acids. Per germline, CDR1 SNHLY and CDR2 FYNNEI.

This chain's CDR3 is CASSSAGQPNTEAFF. CDR3 nucleotide sequence: TGTGCCAGCAGTTCCGCCGGACAGCCGAACACTGAAGCTTTCTTT. The chain carries TRBV6-2 or TRBV6-3 and TRBJ1-1; possibly TRBD1 for D (6 bases). This CDR3 is 15 amino acids long. Trimming stripped 4 bases from V and 1 base from J, with 13 bases between. CDR1 and CDR2 (germline): MNHEY, SVGEGT.

J is TRBJ1-1 and V is TRBV9; possibly TRBD1 for D (5 bases). Trimming left V 0 bases short and J 0 bases short, with 33 bases between. This CDR3 is built from 23 residues. Germline V gives CDR1 SGDLS, CDR2 YYNGEE. The CDR3 region is CASSVGKVDNPEFLIPMNTEAFF. In DNA, the CDR3 is TGTGCCAGCAGCGTAGGGAAAGTGGACAATCCCGAATTTCTCATTCCAATGAACACTGAAGCTTTCTTT.